The clone carrying this T cell receptor (beta chain) has only a few counts. The antigen is not known. This sample was included in a study of T cells after posttransplantation cyclophosphamide. Study outcomes and limitations: Donor CD8+ memory clones often dominated recipient blood repertoires at later times. Skin or GI-infiltrating T cells shared few TRB sequences with blood. Recipient CMV seropositivity and CMV reactivation strongly tracked TRB clonality.

Between the trimmed V and J ends, which lost 6 bases and 7 bases, there was a span of 12 bases. The germline V gene has CDR1 MNHNY and CDR2 SVGAGI (reference sequence). The CDR3 has 13 residues. Sequencing used immunoSEQ multiplex PCR; TCRdb keeps in-frame clones, though not all of them. The table has around 16,000 clones, roughly 84% seen once. Sampled 1 year posttransplant, controls received myeloablative marrow transplants, methotrexate and a calcineurin inhibitor. The specimen comprised PBMCs, sampled more than 350 days after allogeneic stem cell transplant with calcineurin inhibitor and methotrexate. This chain links TRBV6-6 with TRBJ1-4; possible D gene TRBD1, 5 bases. The source of this sequence is a male patient in his late teens or twenties who received an allogeneic stem cell transplant from a related donor, was CMV-positive, and had no GVHD. Some T cells may possibly be graft donor cells. The CDR3 DNA sequence: TGTGCCAGCAGACGCGGGACCGCTGAAAAACTGTTTTTT. This gives the protein CASRRGTAEKLFF.